This paragraph covers one T cell receptor beta chain sequence. Next came a second PCR, run for roughly 6 to 11 cycles, which used a sample-barcoded 5' primer along with a J-beta primer mix. MiXCR, run by TCRdb on the 5' RACE reads, gives a single entry per CDR3 protein. The sample carries 500,000 to 600,000 distinct CDR3 sequences, 25% to 30% recorded once. The sample originates from a study of blood T cells in healthy people across ages. The germline CDR1 and CDR2 sequences are MGHDK and SYGVNS. The CDR3 length is 13 residues. Trimming cost V 1 base and J 11 bases, with 14 bases left between them. The sample comprised blood. This TCR was sampled from a woman in her seventies in good health. The V gene is TRBV25-1, the J gene TRBJ1-1; D not resolved. The CDR3 region is CASSEWAVDMAFF. The CDR3 nucleotides are TGTGCCAGCAGTGAATGGGCCGTAGATATGGCTTTCTTT.